These 12 T cell receptor beta chains came from one sample sequenced in a study of glioma-infiltrating T cells after dendritic cell vaccination. The repertoire was sequenced with immunoSEQ multiplex PCR; TCRdb's copy has only in-frame clones and lacks some. The data show tens of thousands of clones, with around 85% seen just once and 2.5% to 3.5% held by the top ten. The source was blood, collected before dendritic cell vaccination. Every receptor here comes from a human donor with glioblastoma.

The chain is built from TRBV30 and TRBJ2-3; TRBD1 matches at 8 bases. The CDR3 consists of 15 residues. Germline assignment: CDR1 GTSNPN and CDR2 SVGIG (reference sequence). Trimming removed 1 base from V and 3 bases from J; junction bases left unmatched: 6. In nucleotides, the CDR3 is TGTGCCTGGAGTGCCCGGACAGGGAAGACAGATACGCAGTATTTT. Amino acid sequence: CAWSARTGKTDTQYF.

The chain employs TRBV6-6 and TRBJ1-4; tentatively, D is TRBD1 (5 bases). The CDR3 sequence is 13 residues long. The V end lost 2 bases, the J end lost 8 bases, and 9 bases lay between the germline ends. Per the germline V gene, CDR1 is MNHNY and CDR2 is SVGAGI (reference sequence). The CDR3 DNA follows: TGTGCCAGCAGTTACGGGGGGGAGGAAAAACTGTTTTTT. It is translated as CASSYGGEEKLFF.

The chain carries TRBV19 and TRBJ2-7, with D possibly matching TRBD2 (6 bases). This CDR3 has 14 residues. The V end lost 7 bases, the J end lost 1 base, and 14 bases lay between the germline ends. Germline CDR1 and CDR2: LNHDA and SQIVND (reference sequence). In DNA form, the CDR3 reads TGTGCCAGTAAAAGTGGGGGAGGATCCTACGAGCAGTACTTC. This sequence encodes CASKSGGGSYEQYF.

The gene calls are TRBV19 and TRBJ1-5; the D gene is possibly TRBD1 (5 bases). V was pared by 9 bases and J by 0 bases, with 15 bases between. CDR3 length: 15 residues. Germline V gives CDR1 LNHDA, CDR2 SQIVND (reference sequence). DNA of the CDR3: TGTGCCAGCCAGCGGGGACGAGATAGCAATCAGCCCCAGCATTTT. Protein sequence: CASQRGRDSNQPQHF. The full variable domain, in which reference TRBV19 and TRBJ1-5 provide the parts outside the CDR3, is DGGITQSPKYLFRKEGQNVTLSCEQNLNHDAMYWYRQDPGQGLRLIYYSQIVNDFQKGDIAEGYSVSREKKESFPLTVTSAQKNPTAFYLCASQRGRDSNQPQHFGDGTRLSIL.

The chain recombines TRBV11-2 with TRBJ2-1, with 10 positions matching TRBD2. The CDR3 covers 16 residues. Trimming cost V 6 bases and J 5 bases; bases outside gene matches: 10. Germline lookup yields CDR1 SGHAT and CDR2 FQNNGV. The CDR3 DNA reads TGTGCCAGCAGGAGTAGCGGGAGGCCACAGCACAATGAGCAGTTCTTC. Encoded protein: CASRSSGRPQHNEQFF.

This clone was seen more than once but under ten times. The genes are TRBV6-4 and TRBJ1-5; D is undetermined. Deletions cut 4 bases from V and 7 bases from J, with 11 bases between. The germline V gene has CDR1 MRHNA and CDR2 SNTAGT. The CDR3 totals 13 residues. This CDR3 reads CASSAESEQPQHF. CDR3 DNA sequence: TGTGCCAGCAGTGCTGAGAGCGAGCAGCCCCAGCATTTT.

This clone was recorded once. J is TRBJ2-3 and V is TRBV6-5; a weak D match, TRBD2 (5 bases). Per germline, CDR1 MNHEY and CDR2 SVGAGI. The V end was cut by 6 bases, the J end by 2 bases, with 12 bases between. This CDR3 region has 14 residues. The CDR3 region is CASRKLDYTDTQYF. The CDR3 bases are TGTGCCAGCAGGAAACTAGATTACACAGATACGCAGTATTTT.

The chain combines TRBV11-3 with TRBJ2-1; TRBD1 matches at 8 bases. The CDR3 covers 13 residues. Trimming took 0 bases from V and 12 from J; bases not matched to a gene: 4. Germline CDR1 and CDR2: SGHNT and YENEEA. The CDR3 sequence: CASSLDGQGAQFF. Written as DNA, the CDR3 is TGTGCCAGCAGCTTAGACGGACAGGGCGCGCAGTTCTTC.

The chain carries TRBV2 and TRBJ1-1, with D perhaps matching TRBD1 (5 bases). The ends were cut back, 4 bases at V and 1 base at J, with 13 bases in the middle. CDR1 and CDR2 from the germline V gene are SNHLY and FYNNEI. This CDR3 has 15 amino acids. Here the CDR3 DNA reads TGTGCCAGCAGTGGATGGGGCACACCGAACACTGAAGCTTTCTTT. It codes for CASSGWGTPNTEAFF.

The chain links TRBV7-2 to TRBJ1-5, with 7 nucleotides matching TRBD1. V lost 1 base, J lost 0 bases, and 9 bases stayed unmatched. Germline CDR1 SGHTA, CDR2 FQGNSA. The CDR3 contains 18 residues. The DNA for the CDR3 is TGTGCCAGCAGCTTAGTCACCCACGGGACAGTTAGCAATCAGCCCCAGCATTTT. Protein: CASSLVTHGTVSNQPQHF.

This clone was seen more than once but under ten times. The J gene is TRBJ2-5, the V gene TRBV20-1, with D unresolved. The J call could be wrong; TRBJ2-7 is a better fit for the DNA end. Germline values: CDR1 DFQATT, CDR2 SNEGSKA (reference sequence). The CDR3 has 11 amino acids. CDR3 sequence: CSGQDSYEQYF. In DNA, the CDR3 is TGCAGTGGGCAGGATTCCTACGAGCAGTACTTC.

The gene calls are TRBV18 and TRBJ2-5; 8 nucleotides align to TRBD2. This CDR3 is 15 amino acids long. V lost 3 bases to trimming and J lost 5 bases; unmatched junction nucleotides: 8. The germline V gene has CDR1 KGHSH and CDR2 LQKENI. CDR3 sequence (DNA): TGTGCCAGCTCACCCAATAGCGGGGCCGGGGAGACCCAGTACTTC. It translates to CASSPNSGAGETQYF.